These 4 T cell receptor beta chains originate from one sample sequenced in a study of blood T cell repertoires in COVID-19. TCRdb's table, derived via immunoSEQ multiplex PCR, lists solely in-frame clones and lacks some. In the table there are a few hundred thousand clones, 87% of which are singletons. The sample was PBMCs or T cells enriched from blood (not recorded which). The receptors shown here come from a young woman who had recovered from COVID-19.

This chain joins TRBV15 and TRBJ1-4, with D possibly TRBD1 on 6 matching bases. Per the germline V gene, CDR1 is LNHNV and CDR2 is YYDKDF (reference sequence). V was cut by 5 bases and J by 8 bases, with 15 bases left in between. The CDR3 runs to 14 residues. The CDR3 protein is CATSGDRTSEKLFF. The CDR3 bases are TGTGCCACCAGCGGTGACAGGACAAGCGAAAAACTGTTTTTT.

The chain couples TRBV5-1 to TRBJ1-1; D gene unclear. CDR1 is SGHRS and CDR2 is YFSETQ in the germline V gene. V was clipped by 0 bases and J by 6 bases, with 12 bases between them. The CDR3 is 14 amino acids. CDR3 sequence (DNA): TGCGCCAGCAGCTTGGGGCAGGCCGGGGCTGAAGCTTTCTTT. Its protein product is CASSLGQAGAEAFF.

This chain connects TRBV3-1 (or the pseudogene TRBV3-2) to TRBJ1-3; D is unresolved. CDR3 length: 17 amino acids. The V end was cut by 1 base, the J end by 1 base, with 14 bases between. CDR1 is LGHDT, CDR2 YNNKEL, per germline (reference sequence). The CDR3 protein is CASSQGALGISGNTIYF. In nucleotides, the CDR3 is TGTGCCAGCAGCCAAGGGGCACTAGGGATTTCTGGAAACACCATATATTTT.

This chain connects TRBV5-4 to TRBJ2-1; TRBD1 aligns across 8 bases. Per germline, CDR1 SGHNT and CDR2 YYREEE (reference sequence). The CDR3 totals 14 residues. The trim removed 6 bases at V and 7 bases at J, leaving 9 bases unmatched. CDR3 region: CASTVDRDRNEQFF. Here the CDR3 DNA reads TGTGCCAGCACCGTGGACAGGGATCGGAATGAGCAGTTCTTC.